These T cell receptor beta chains were read from a single sample in a study of shared clonotypes between healthy human individuals. The protocol was immunoSEQ multiplex PCR, while the TCRdb copy is restricted to in-frame clones and leaves out a portion. The sample lists 1.6 million or so clones; approximately 98.5% were seen once. What was sequenced was naive CD4+ T cells sorted from blood. The receptors shown here come from a man in his thirties or forties in good health. Both conserved end residues are part of each CDR3. The D gene is left open where the match is weak. Clone sizes are given selectively: once, few, many, or a class where the clone is expanded.

d_gene	j_gene	v_gene	abundance	CDR3nt	CDR3aa
TRBD1	TRBJ1-2	TRBV7-2	.	TGTGCCAGCAGCTTATTCGAGGGGGCGCGGGGCTACACCTTC	CASSLFEGARGYTF
.	TRBJ1-2	TRBV23-1	once	TGCGCCAGCAGTCACGGGGGGCACGGCTACACCTTC	CASSHGGHGYTF
.	TRBJ2-7	TRBV5-4	.	TGTGCCAGCAGCCCCACCGGACAAGCCTACGAGCAGTACTTC	CASSPTGQAYEQYF
.	TRBJ2-7	TRBV11-2	.	TGTGCCAGCAGCTTGGACCTCTACGAGCAGTACTTC	CASSLDLYEQYF
TRBD2	TRBJ2-1	TRBV9	.	TGTGCCAGCAGCGAGACTAGCGGGAACCCCTACAATGAGCAGTTCTTC	CASSETSGNPYNEQFF
TRBD1	TRBJ2-7	TRBV18	.	TGTGCCAGCTCCCCGGCCCCAAAAACCGGGACAGGGTTTATCTACGAGCAGTACTTC	CASSPAPKTGTGFIYEQYF
.	TRBJ2-2	TRBV11-2	.	TGTGCCAGCAGCAATCGGGGCGGGGAGCTGTTTTTT	CASSNRGGELFF
.	TRBJ1-1	TRBV5-1	.	TGCGCCAGCAGCTTGGTTGGTGGAAGGCATAACTCTGAAGCTTTCTTT	CASSLVGGRHNSEAFF
.	TRBJ1-5	TRBV6-1	.	TGTGCCAGCAGTGAAGACAGGTTCGGGCCCCAGCATTTT	CASSEDRFGPQHF
TRBD2	TRBJ2-1	TRBV9	.	TGTGCCAGCAGCGCGGGACTAGCGGCCTACAATGAGCAGTTCTTC	CASSAGLAAYNEQFF
.	TRBJ1-3	TRBV15	.	TGTGCCACCAGCAGAGACAGAAACACCATATATTTT	CATSRDRNTIYF
.	TRBJ2-7	TRBV19	.	TGTGCCAGTAGTATCCAGGTAGGCCCCCCGTACGAGCAGTACTTC	CASSIQVGPPYEQYF
TRBD2	TRBJ2-7	TRBV5-4	.	TGTGCCAGCAGGGACAGCGGGAGGTACGAGCAGTACTTC	CASRDSGRYEQYF
.	TRBJ2-7	TRBV21-1	.	TGTGCCAGCCGGTGCAGGGACTCCTACGAGCAGTACTTC	CASRCRDSYEQYF
.	TRBJ2-3	TRBV5-1	.	TGCGCCAGCAGCTTCTGGGGAGTTTTTACAGATACGCAGTATTTT	CASSFWGVFTDTQYF
.	TRBJ1-5	TRBV5-6	.	TGTGCCAGCAGCCCGTGGGGTTGGAATAGCAATCAGCCCCAGCATTTT	CASSPWGWNSNQPQHF
.	TRBJ2-1	TRBV28	.	TGTGCCAGCAGTTTTGTGGGAGCTAGGGCCAATGAGCAGTTCTTC	CASSFVGARANEQFF
.	TRBJ1-2	TRBV6-5	once	TGTGCCAGCAGTTGGGGGCGGGCAGGCGGCTATGGCTACACCTTC	CASSWGRAGGYGYTF
.	TRBJ2-7	TRBV15	.	TGTGCCACCAGCAAACCTTATTCCTACGAGCAGTACTTC	CATSKPYSYEQYF
TRBD1	TRBJ2-4	TRBV14	.	TGTGCCAGCAGCCAAATCGGACAGGCAGCCAAAAACATTCAGTACTTC	CASSQIGQAAKNIQYF
TRBD1	TRBJ2-1	TRBV18	.	TGTGCCAGCTCACCGTCCGGGACAGTCTCCTACAATGAGCAGTTCTTC	CASSPSGTVSYNEQFF
.	TRBJ1-5	TRBV6-6	.	TGTGCCAGCAGTAACTTCGGACGAGACCCTCAGCCCCAGCATTTT	CASSNFGRDPQPQHF
.	TRBJ2-7	TRBV9	.	TGTGCCAGCAGCGTAGCGGCAGACCTCTACGAGCAGTACTTC	CASSVAADLYEQYF
.	TRBJ2-2	TRBV21-1	.	TGTGCCAGCAGTAGAAGGGGCCGGAGCAATCGGACCGGGGAGCTGTTTTTT	CASSRRGRSNRTGELFF
.	TRBJ2-1	TRBV2	.	TGTGCCAGCACTGGGCAGGGGAGGCCTATACCCTACAATGAGCAGTTCTTC	CASTGQGRPIPYNEQFF
TRBD2	TRBJ2-7	TRBV18	.	TGTGCCAGCTCACGGACTAGCGGTCCCGACGGGCAGTACTTC	CASSRTSGPDGQYF
.	TRBJ2-1	TRBV27	.	TGTGCCAGCACCGCCCAGGGGAACGAAATCGACCGCTACTACCCCAAAAGTGAGCAGTTCTTC	CASTAQGNEIDRYYPKSEQFF
TRBD1	TRBJ2-1	TRBV18	.	TGTGCCAGCTCACAAACAGGGGGCGCGGGCTACAATGAGCAGTTCTTC	CASSQTGGAGYNEQFF
TRBD1	TRBJ2-7	TRBV28	.	TGTGCCAGCAGTTTGGGTTGGAAAGGGGCAGGGGGTCAAATGGAGCAGTACTTC	CASSLGWKGAGGQMEQYF
TRBD2	TRBJ2-1	TRBV11-2	once	TGTGCCAGCAGCTTAGGGGGGAGGGCAGGCAATGAGCAGTTCTTC	CASSLGGRAGNEQFF
.	TRBJ2-3	TRBV5-1	.	TGCGCCAGCAGCTTCCACACAGATACGCAGTATTTT	CASSFHTDTQYF
TRBD1	TRBJ1-2	TRBV19	.	TGTGCCAGTAGCTCCTCCGGACAGGGGGCTGTAGGCTACACCTTC	CASSSSGQGAVGYTF
TRBD1	TRBJ2-7	TRBV9	.	TGTGCCAGCAGCGGCGGGGACAGGGGGTCCGAGCAGTACTTC	CASSGGDRGSEQYF
.	TRBJ2-5	TRBV7-9	.	TGTGCCAGCAGCTTAACCGGGGCAGAGACCCAGTACTTC	CASSLTGAETQYF
TRBD2	TRBJ2-1	TRBV9	.	TGTGCCAGCAGCGCCACTAGCGGGAGTTGGGATGAGCAGTTCTTC	CASSATSGSWDEQFF
.	TRBJ1-5	TRBV6-6	.	TGTGCCAGCAGTCCCCCTGCAGGGGAGGAACAGCCCCAGCATTTT	CASSPPAGEEQPQHF
TRBD2	TRBJ2-7	TRBV7-3	.	TGTGCCAGCAGCTTCCACGAGTTACTAGCGGGGTTCTACGAGCAGTACTTC	CASSFHELLAGFYEQYF
.	TRBJ1-2	TRBV2	.	TGTGCCAGCAGTGAAAACCCACCCCGGGTGGGGGGCTACACCTTC	CASSENPPRVGGYTF
TRBD2	TRBJ2-7	TRBV9	.	TGTGCCAGCAGCGTTGATACCGGGACTAGCGGATACGAGCAGTACTTC	CASSVDTGTSGYEQYF
TRBD2	TRBJ2-7	TRBV19	.	TGTGCCAGTAGCGCCGGGACTAGCGGGAGGGCGTACTTC	CASSAGTSGRAYF